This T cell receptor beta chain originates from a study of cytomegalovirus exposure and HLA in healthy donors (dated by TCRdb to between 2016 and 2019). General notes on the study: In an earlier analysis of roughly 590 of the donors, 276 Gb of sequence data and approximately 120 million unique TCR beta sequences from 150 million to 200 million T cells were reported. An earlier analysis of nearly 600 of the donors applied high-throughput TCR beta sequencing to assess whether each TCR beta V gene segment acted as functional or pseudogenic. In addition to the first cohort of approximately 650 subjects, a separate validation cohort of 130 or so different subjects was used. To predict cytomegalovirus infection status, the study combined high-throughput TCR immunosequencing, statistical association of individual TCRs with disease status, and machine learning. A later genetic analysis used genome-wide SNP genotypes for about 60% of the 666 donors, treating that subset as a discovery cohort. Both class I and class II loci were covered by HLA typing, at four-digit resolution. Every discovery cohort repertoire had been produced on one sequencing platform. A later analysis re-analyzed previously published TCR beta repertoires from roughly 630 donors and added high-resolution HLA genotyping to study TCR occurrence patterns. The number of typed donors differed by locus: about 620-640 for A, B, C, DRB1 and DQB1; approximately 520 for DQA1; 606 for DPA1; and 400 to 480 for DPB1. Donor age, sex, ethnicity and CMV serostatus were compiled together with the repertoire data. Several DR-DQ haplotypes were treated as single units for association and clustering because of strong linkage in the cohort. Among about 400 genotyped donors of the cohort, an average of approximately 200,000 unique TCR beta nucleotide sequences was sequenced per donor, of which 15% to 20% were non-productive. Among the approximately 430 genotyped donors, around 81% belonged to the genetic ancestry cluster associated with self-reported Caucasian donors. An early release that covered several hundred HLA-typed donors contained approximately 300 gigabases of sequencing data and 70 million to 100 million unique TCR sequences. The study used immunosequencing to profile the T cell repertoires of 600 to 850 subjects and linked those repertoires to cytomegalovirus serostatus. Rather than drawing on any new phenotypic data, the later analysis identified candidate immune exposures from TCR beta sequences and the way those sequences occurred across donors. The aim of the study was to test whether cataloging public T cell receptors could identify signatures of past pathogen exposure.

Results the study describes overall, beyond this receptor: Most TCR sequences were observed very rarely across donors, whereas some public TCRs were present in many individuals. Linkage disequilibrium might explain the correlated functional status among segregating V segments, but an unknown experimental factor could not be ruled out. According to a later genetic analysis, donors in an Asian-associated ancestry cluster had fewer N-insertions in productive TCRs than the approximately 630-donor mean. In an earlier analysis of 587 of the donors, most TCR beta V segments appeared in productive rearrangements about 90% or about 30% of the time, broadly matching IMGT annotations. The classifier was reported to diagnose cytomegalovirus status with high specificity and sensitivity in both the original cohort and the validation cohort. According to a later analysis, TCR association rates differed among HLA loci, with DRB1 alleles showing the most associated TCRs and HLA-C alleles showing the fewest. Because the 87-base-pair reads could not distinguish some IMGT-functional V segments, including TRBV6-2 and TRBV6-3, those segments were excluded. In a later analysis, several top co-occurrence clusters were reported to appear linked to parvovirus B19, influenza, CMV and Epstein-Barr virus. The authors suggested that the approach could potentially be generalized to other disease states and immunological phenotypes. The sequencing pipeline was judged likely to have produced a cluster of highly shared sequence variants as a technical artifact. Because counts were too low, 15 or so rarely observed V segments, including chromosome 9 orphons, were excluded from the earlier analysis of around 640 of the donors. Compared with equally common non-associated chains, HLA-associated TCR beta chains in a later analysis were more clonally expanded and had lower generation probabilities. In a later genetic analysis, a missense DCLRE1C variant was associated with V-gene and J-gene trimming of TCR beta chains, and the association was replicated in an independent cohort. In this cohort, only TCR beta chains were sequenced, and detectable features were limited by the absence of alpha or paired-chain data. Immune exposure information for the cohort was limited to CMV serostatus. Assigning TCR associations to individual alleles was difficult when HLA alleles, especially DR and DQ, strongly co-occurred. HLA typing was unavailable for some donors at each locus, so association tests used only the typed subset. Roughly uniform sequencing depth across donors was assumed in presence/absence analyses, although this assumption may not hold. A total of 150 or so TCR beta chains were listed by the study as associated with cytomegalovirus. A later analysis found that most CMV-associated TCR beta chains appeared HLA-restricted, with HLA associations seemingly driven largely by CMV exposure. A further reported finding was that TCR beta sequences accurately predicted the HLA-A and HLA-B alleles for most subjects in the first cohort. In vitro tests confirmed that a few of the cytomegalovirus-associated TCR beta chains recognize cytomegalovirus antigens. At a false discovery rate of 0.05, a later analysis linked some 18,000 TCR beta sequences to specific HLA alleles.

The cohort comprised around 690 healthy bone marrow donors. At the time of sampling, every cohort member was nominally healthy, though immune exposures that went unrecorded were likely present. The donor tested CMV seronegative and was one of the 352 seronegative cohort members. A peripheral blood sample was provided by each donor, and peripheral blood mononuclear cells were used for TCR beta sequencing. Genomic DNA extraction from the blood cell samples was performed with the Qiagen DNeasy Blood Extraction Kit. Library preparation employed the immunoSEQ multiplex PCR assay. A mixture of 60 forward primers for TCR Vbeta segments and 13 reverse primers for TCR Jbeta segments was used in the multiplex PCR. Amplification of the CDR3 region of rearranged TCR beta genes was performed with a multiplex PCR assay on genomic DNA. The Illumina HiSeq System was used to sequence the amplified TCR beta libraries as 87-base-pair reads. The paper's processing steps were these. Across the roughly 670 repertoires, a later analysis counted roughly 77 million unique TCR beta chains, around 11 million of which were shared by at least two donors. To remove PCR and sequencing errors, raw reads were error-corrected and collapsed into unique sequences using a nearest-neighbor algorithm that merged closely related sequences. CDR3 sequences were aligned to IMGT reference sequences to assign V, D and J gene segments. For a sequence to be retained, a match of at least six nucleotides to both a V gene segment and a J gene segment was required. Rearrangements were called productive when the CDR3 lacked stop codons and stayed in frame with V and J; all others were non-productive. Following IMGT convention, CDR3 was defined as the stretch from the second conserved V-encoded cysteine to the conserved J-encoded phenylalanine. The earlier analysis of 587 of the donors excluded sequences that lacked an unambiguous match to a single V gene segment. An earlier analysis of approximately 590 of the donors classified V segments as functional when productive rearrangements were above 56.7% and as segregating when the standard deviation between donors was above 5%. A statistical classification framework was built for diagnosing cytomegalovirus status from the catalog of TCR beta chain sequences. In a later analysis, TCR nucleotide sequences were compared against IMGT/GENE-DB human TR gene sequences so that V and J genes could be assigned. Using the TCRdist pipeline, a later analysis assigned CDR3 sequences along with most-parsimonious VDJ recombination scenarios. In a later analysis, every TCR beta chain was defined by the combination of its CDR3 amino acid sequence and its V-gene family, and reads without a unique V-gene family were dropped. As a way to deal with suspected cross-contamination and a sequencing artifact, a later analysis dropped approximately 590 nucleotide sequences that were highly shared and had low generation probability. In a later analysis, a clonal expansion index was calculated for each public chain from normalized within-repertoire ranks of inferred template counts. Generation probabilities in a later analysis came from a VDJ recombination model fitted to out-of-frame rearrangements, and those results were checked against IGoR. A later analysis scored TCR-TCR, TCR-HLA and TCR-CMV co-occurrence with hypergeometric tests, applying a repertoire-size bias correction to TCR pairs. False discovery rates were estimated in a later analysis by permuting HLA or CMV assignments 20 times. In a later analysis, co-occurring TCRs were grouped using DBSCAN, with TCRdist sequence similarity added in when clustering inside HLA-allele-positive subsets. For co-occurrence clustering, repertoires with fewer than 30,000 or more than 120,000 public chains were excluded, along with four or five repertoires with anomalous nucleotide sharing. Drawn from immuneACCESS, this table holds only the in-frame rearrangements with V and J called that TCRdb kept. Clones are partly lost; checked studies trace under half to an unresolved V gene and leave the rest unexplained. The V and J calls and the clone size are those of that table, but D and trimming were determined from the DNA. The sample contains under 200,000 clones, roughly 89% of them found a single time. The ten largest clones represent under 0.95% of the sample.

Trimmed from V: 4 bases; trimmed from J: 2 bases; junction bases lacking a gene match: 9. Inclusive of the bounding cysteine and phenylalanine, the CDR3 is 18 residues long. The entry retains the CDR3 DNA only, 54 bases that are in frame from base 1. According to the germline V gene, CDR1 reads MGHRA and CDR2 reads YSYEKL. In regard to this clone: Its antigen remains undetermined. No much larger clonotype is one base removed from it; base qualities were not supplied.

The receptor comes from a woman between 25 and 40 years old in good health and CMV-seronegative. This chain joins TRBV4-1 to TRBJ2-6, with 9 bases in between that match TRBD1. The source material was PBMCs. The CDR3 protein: CASSPRTGESTGANVLTF. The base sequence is TGCGCCAGCAGCCCTCGGACAGGGGAATCGACTGGGGCCAACGTCCTGACTTTC.